The T cell receptor beta chain under discussion was sequenced for a study of T cell changes during pregnancy in multiple sclerosis. J lost 6 bases, V lost 3 bases, and 2 bases had no gene match. Germline CDR1 and CDR2: LNHDA and SQIVND (reference sequence). This CDR3 spans 14 amino acids. Produced via immunoSEQ multiplex PCR; TCRdb's table is partial and in-frame only. The data contain tens of thousands of clones, 94% of them singletons. Here the sequenced sample was peripheral blood, taken in the third trimester of pregnancy. The V gene is TRBV19, the J gene TRBJ2-2, with 9 bases that match TRBD1. The clonotype comes from a female donor with multiple sclerosis, enrolled in a pregnancy study. The CDR3 sequence: CASSMGQGPGELFF. In DNA form, the CDR3 reads TGTGCCAGTAGTATGGGACAGGGACCCGGGGAGCTGTTTTTT.